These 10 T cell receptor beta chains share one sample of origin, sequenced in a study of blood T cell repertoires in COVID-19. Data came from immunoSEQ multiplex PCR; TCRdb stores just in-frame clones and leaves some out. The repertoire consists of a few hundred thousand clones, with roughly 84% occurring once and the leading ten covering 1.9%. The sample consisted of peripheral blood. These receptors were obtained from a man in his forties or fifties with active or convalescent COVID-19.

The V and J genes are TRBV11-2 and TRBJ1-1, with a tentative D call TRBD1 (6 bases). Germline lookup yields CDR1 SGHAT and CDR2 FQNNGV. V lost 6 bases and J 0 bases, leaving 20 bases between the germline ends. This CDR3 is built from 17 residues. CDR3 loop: CASRWGRGALVNTEAFF. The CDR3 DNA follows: TGTGCCAGCAGGTGGGGCAGGGGAGCCTTGGTGAACACTGAAGCTTTCTTT.

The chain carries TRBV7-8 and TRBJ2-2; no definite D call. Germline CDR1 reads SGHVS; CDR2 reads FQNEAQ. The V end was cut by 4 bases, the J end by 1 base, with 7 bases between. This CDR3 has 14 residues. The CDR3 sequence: CASSSLRNTGELFF. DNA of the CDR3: TGTGCCAGCAGCTCGCTTAGGAACACCGGGGAGCTGTTTTTT.

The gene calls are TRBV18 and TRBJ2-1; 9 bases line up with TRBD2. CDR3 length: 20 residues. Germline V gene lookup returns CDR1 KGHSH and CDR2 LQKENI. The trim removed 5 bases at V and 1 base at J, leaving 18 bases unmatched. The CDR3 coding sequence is TGTGCCAGCTCAAGATCGGCAGGCGGGGGGGCCACGTCATCCTACAATGAGCAGTTCTTC. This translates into CASSRSAGGGATSSYNEQFF.

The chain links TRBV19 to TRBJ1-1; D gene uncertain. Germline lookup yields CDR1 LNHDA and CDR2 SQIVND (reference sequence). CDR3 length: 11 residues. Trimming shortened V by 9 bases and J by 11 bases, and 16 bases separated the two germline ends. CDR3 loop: CASSESGMAFF. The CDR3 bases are TGTGCCAGCTCCGAATCAGGAATGGCTTTCTTT.

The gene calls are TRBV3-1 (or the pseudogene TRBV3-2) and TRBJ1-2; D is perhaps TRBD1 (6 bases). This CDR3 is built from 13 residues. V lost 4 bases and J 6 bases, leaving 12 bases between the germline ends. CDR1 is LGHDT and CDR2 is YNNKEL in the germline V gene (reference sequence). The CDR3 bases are TGTGCCAGCAGCCGAGGACAGTGGGATGGCTACACCTTC. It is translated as CASSRGQWDGYTF.

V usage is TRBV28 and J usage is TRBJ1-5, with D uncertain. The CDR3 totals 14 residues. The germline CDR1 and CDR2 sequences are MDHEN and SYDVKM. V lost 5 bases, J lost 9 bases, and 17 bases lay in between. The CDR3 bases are TGTGCCAGCAGTCCTGTGGTCGCGGCGGGGCCCCAGCATTTT. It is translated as CASSPVVAAGPQHF.

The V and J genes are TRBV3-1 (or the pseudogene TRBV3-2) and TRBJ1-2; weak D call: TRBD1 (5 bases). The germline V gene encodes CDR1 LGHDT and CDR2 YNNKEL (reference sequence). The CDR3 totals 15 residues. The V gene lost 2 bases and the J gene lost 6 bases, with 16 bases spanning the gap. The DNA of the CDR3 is TGTGCCAGCAGCCAAAGGGGCCCCAGGGCCCATGGCTACACCTTC. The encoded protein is CASSQRGPRAHGYTF.

DNA for the CDR3: TGCGCCAGCAGCCATGGAGGGGAGCGTGGCTACACCTTC. Amino acids: CASSHGGERGYTF. This sequence joins TRBV4-1 and TRBJ1-2; D possibly corresponds to TRBD1 (5 bases). The CDR3 is 13 residues long. Germline-derived CDR1 and CDR2 are MGHRA and YSYEKL. The ends were cut back, 3 bases at V and 7 bases at J, with 12 bases in the middle.

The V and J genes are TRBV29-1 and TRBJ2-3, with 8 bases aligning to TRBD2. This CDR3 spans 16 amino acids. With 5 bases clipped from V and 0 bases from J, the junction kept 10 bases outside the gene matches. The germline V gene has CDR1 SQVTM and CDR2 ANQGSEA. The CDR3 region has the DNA TGCAGCGTTTCAGCGGGAGTGGGATCTAGCACAGATACGCAGTATTTT. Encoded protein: CSVSAGVGSSTDTQYF.

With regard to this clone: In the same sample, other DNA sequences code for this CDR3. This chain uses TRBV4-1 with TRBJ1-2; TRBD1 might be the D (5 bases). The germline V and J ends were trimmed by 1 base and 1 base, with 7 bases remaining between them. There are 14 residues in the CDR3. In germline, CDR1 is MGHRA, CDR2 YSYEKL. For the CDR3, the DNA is TGCGCCAGCAGCCAAGGACAGAATAACTATGGCTACACCTTC. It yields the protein CASSQGQNNYGYTF.